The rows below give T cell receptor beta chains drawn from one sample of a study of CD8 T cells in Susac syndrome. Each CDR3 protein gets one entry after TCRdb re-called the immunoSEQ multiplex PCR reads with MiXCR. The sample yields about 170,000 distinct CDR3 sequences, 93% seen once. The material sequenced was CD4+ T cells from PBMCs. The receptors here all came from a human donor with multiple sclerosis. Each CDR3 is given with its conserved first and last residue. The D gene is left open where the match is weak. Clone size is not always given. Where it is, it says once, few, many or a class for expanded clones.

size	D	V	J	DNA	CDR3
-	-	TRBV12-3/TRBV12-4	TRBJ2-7	TGTGCCAGCAGCCCATGGGCTAAACCCTACGAGCAGTACTTC	CASSPWAKPYEQYF
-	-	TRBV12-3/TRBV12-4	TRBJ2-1	TGTGCCAGCAGTTTCACACAGGATAACAATGAGCAGTTCTTC	CASSFTQDNNEQFF
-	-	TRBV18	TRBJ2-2	TGTGCCAGCTCGATTGGGGAGAACACCGGGGAGCTGTTTTTT	CASSIGENTGELFF
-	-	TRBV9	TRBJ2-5	TGTGCCAGCAGCGTAGATCTAGCGAAGACCCAGTACTTC	CASSVDLAKTQYF
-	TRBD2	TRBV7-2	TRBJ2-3	TGTGCCAGCAGCCAACTAGCGGGAGGCACAGATACGCAGTATTTT	CASSQLAGGTDTQYF
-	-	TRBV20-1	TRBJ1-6	TGCAGTGCTCACCCTGGGGGAGGGAGGGATTCACCCCTCCACTTT	CSAHPGGGRDSPLHF
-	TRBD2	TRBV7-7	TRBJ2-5	TGTGCCAGCAGCCGAAGACTAGCGGGAGTTGATGAGACCCAGTACTTC	CASSRRLAGVDETQYF
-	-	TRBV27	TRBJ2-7	TGTGCCAGCAGTCAACACCGGGACACACAGTACGAGCAGTACTTC	CASSQHRDTQYEQYF
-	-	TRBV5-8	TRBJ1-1	TGTGCCAGCATCATGCGGGACGGAGGTACTGAAGCTTTCTTT	CASIMRDGGTEAFF
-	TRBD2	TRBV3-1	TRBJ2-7	TGTGCCAGCAGCCAAGGCACAAGGGCGGGGGGGCGGTACGAGCAGTACTTC	CASSQGTRAGGRYEQYF
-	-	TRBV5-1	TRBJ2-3	TGCGCCAGCAGCCGCGAACCAGACTCCACAGATACGCAGTATTTT	CASSREPDSTDTQYF
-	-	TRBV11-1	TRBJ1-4	TGTGCCAGCAGCTTTGGGACACCGCAGAAACTGTTTTTT	CASSFGTPQKLFF
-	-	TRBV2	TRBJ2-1	TGTGCCAGCGGCCCCAATGAGCAGTTCTTC	CASGPNEQFF
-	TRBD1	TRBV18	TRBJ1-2	TGTGCCAGCTCACAAGACAGGGATTATGGCTACACCTTC	CASSQDRDYGYTF
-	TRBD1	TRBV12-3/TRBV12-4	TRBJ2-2	TGTGCCAGCAGGCTGACAGGGGCACACACCGGGGAGCTGTTTTTT	CASRLTGAHTGELFF
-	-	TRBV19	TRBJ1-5	TGTGCCAGTAACCCGGGACACTATAGCAATCAGCCCCAGCATTTT	CASNPGHYSNQPQHF
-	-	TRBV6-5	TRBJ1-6	TGTGCCAGCAGCCTGTCCGTTTGGGATTCACCCCTCCACTTT	CASSLSVWDSPLHF
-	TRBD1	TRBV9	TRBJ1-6	TGTGCCAGCAGTGATGGACAGGGGGCCTATAATTCACCCCTCCACTTT	CASSDGQGAYNSPLHF
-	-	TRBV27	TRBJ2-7	TGTGCCAGCAGTTTAAGTTGGAAGACAGCAGGGGAGCAGTACTTC	CASSLSWKTAGEQYF
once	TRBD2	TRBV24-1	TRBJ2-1	TGTGCCACCAGTGACCAACGTAGCGGGGGCTACAATGAGCAGTTCTTC	CATSDQRSGGYNEQFF
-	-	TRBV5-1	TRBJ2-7	TGCGCCAGCAGCTTGGGGCAGGGCGTCTACGAGCAGTACTTC	CASSLGQGVYEQYF
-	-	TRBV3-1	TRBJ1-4	TGTGCCAGCAGGAAAGAACAGGATTTAAATGAAAAGCTGTTTTTT	CASRKEQDLNEKLFF
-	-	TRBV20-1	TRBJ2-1	TGCAGTGCTAGCCATCCCGGGACGTCTTCCAATGAGCAGTTCTTC	CSASHPGTSSNEQFF
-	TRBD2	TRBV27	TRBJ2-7	TGTGCCAGCAGTCCCGGTCATGGAAGCGGGGGGGCCTACGAGCAGTACTTC	CASSPGHGSGGAYEQYF
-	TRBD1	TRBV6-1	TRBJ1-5	TGTGCCAGCAGCATTACAGGGGTCGGTCTCAATCAGCCCCAGCATTTT	CASSITGVGLNQPQHF
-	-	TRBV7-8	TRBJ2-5	TGTGCCAGCAGCTCCGAGGTGGTGGGACAGACCCAGTACTTC	CASSSEVVGQTQYF
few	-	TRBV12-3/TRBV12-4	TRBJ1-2	TGTGCCAGCAGTTTGGCAGGAGGCTACACCTTC	CASSLAGGYTF